This entry concerns a single T cell receptor beta chain. TCRdb's table, derived via immunoSEQ multiplex PCR, lists solely in-frame clones and lacks some. The data contain 65,000 to 95,000 clones, just under 95% of them seen just once; the ten biggest clones take up around 0.4%. The sample comes from a study of technical replicates of blood from a handful of donors. The sequencing input was T cells isolated from PBMCs. The source is a human donor in good health.

The CDR3 bases are TGTGCCAGCAGTACGACAGCGAACACCGGGGAGCTGTTTTTT. It translates to CASSTTANTGELFF. This chain links TRBV6-4 with TRBJ2-2, with D perhaps TRBD1 (5 bases). CDR1 is MRHNA and CDR2 is SNTAGT in the germline V gene. Trimming cost V 5 bases and J 0 bases, with 7 bases left between them. CDR3 length: 14 residues.